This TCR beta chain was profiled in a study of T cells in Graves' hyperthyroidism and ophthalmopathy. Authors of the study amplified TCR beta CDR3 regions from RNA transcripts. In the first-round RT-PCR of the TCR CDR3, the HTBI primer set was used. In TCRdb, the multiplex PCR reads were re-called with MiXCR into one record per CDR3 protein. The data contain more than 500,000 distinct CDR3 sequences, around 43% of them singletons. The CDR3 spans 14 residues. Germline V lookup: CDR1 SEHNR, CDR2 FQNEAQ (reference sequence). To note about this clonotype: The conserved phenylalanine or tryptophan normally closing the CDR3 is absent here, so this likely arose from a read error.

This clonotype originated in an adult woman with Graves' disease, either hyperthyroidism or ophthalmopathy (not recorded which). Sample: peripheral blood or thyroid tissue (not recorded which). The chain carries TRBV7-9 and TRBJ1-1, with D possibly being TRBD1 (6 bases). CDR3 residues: CANSAGTLNTEAFV. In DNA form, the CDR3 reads TGTGCCAACAGCGCCGGGACACTGAACACTGAAGCTTTCGTT.